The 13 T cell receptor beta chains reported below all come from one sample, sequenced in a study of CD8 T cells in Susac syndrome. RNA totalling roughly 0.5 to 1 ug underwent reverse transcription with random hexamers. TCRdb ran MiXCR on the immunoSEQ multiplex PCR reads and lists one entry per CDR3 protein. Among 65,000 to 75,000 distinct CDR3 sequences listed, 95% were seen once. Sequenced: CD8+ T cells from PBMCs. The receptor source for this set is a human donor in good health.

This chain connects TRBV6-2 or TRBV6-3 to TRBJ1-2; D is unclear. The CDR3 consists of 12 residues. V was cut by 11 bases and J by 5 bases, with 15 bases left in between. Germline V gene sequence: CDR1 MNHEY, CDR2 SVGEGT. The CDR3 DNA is TGTGCCGCAGGCGACGGAAGGTATGGCTACACCTTC. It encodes CAAGDGRYGYTF.

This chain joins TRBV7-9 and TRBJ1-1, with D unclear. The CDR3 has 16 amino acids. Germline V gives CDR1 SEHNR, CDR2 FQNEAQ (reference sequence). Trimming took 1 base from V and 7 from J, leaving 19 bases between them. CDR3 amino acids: CASSLGQGYPRDEAFF. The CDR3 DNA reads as TGTGCCAGCAGCTTAGGACAAGGTTACCCAAGGGATGAAGCTTTCTTT.

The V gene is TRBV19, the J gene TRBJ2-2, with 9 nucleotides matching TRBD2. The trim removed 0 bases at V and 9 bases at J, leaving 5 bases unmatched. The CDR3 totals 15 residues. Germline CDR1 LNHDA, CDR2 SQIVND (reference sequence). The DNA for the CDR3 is TGTGCCAGTAGTATAGACTGGCGGGGGGGCCGGGAGCTGTTTTTT. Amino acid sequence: CASSIDWRGGRELFF.

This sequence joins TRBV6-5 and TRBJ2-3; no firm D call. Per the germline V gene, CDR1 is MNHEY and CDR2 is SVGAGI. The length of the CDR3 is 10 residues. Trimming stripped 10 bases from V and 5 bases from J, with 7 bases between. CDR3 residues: CATKLDTQYF. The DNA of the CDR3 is TGTGCCACGAAACTAGATACGCAGTATTTT.

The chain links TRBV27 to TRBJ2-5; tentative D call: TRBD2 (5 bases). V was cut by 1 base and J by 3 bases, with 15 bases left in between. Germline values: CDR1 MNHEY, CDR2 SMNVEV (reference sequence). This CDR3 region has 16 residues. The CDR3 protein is CASSLYLGGEKETQYF. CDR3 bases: TGTGCCAGCAGTTTATATCTCGGTGGGGAGAAAGAGACCCAGTACTTC.

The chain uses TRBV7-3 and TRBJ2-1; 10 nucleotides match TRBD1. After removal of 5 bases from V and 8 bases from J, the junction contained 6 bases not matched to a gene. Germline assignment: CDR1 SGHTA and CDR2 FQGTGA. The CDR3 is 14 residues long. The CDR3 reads CASSLSGTGDEQFF. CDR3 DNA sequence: TGTGCCAGCAGCCTATCCGGGACAGGGGATGAGCAGTTCTTC.

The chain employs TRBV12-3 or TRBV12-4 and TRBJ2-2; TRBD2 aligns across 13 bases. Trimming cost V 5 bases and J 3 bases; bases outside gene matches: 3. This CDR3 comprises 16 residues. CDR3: CASSMGLAGYTGELFF. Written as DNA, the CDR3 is TGTGCCAGCAGTATGGGACTAGCGGGGTACACCGGGGAGCTGTTTTTT.

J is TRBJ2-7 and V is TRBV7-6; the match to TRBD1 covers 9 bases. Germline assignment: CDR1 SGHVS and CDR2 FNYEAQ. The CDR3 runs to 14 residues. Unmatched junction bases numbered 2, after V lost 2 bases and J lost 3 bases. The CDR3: CASSLRDRDYEQYF. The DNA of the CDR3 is TGTGCCAGCAGCTTAAGGGACAGGGACTACGAGCAGTACTTC.

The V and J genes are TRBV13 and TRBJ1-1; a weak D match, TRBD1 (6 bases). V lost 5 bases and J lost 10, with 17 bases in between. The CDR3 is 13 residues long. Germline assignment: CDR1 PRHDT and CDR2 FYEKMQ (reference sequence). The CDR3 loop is CASSDAGDPGAFF. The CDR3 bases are TGTGCCAGCAGCGACGCAGGGGATCCAGGAGCTTTCTTT.

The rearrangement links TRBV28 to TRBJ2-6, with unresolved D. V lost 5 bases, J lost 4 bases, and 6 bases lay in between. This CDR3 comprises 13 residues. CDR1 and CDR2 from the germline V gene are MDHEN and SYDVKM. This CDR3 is CASSATGANVLTF. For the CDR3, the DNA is TGTGCCAGCAGTGCGACAGGGGCCAACGTCCTGACTTTC.

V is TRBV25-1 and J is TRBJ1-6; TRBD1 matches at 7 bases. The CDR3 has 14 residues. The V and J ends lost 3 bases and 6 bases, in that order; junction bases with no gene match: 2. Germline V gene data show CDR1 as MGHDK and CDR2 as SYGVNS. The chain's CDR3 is CASSETGINSPLHF. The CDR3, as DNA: TGTGCCAGCAGTGAGACAGGGATTAATTCACCCCTCCACTTT.

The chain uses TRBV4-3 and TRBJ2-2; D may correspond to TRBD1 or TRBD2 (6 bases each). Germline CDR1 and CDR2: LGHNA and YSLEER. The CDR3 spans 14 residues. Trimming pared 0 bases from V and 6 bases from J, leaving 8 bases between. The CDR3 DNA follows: TGCGCCAGCAGCCAAGATCGGGGGCCCGGGGAGCTGTTTTTT. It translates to CASSQDRGPGELFF.

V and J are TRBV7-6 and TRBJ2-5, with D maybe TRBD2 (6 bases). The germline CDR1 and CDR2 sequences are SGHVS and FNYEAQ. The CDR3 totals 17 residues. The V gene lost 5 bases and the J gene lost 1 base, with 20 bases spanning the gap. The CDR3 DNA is TGTGCCAGCAGCCTCACCCGGTCGGACTACATCCAAGAGACCCAGTACTTC. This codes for CASSLTRSDYIQETQYF. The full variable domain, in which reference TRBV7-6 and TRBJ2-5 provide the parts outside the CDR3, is GAGVSQSPRYKVTKRGQDVALRCDPISGHVSLYWYRQALGQGPEFLTYFNYEAQQDKSGLPNDRFSAERPEGSISTLTIQRTEQRDSAMYRCASSLTRSDYIQETQYFGPGTRLLVL.